Listed below are T cell receptor beta chains from one sample, sequenced in a study of cytomegalovirus exposure and HLA in healthy donors. Measured with immunoSEQ multiplex PCR; TCRdb has only the in-frame clones, and not every one. The table lists 55,000 to 80,000 clones, 65% to 85% of them singletons. The sequencing sample was made of PBMCs. All receptors come from a man aged 65 to 79 in good health and CMV-seronegative. CDR3s include the opening cysteine and the closing phenylalanine or tryptophan. The D gene is left open where the match is weak. Not every row has a clone size; where given, it reads once, few, many or a size class.

j_call: TRBJ2-1
v_call: TRBV6-5
d_call: TRBD2
clone_size: -
cdr3_nt: TGTGCCAGCAGTCCCCGGACTAGCGGGGGGGCCAAGGTCTTC
cdr3_aa: CASSPRTSGGAKVF

j_call: TRBJ1-4
v_call: TRBV4-2
d_call: TRBD1
clone_size: -
cdr3_nt: TGTGCCAGCAGCCATACGGGACAGGGTGAAAAACTGTTTTTT
cdr3_aa: CASSHTGQGEKLFF

j_call: TRBJ1-6
v_call: TRBV25-1
d_call: TRBD1
clone_size: -
cdr3_nt: TGTGCCAGCAGCCCACTCAAGACAGGGGAGAATTCACCCCTCCACTTT
cdr3_aa: CASSPLKTGENSPLHF

j_call: TRBJ2-3
v_call: TRBV5-1
d_call: -
clone_size: once
cdr3_nt: TGCGCCAGCAGCCCGGAAGGGGGCACAGATACGCAGTATTTT
cdr3_aa: CASSPEGGTDTQYF

j_call: TRBJ2-1
v_call: TRBV29-1
d_call: -
clone_size: -
cdr3_nt: TGCAGCGTTGACCCGAGCGGTCGGAGCTCCTACAATGAGCAGTTCTTC
cdr3_aa: CSVDPSGRSSYNEQFF

j_call: TRBJ2-3
v_call: TRBV19
d_call: -
clone_size: few
cdr3_nt: TGTGCCAGTAGTATAGCGGAGTCGGGGGCAGATACGCAGTATTTT
cdr3_aa: CASSIAESGADTQYF

j_call: TRBJ1-5
v_call: TRBV28
d_call: TRBD1
clone_size: -
cdr3_nt: TGTGCCAGCAGTTTAGGACAGGGGGCAGGTCAGCCCCAGCATTTT
cdr3_aa: CASSLGQGAGQPQHF

j_call: TRBJ1-2
v_call: TRBV28
d_call: TRBD1
clone_size: -
cdr3_nt: TGTGCCAGCAGTTATATGACAGGGACCTATGGCTACACCTTC
cdr3_aa: CASSYMTGTYGYTF

j_call: TRBJ2-7
v_call: TRBV28
d_call: -
clone_size: -
cdr3_nt: TGTGCCAGCAGTTTATTTGGAGGGAAGTCCTACGAGCAGTACTTC
cdr3_aa: CASSLFGGKSYEQYF

j_call: TRBJ1-3
v_call: TRBV6-5
d_call: -
clone_size: -
cdr3_nt: TGTGCCAGCAGCCCGTACTCTGGAAACACCATATATTTT
cdr3_aa: CASSPYSGNTIYF

j_call: TRBJ1-3
v_call: TRBV18
d_call: -
clone_size: once
cdr3_nt: TGTGCCAGCTCACCAGAGGAACCGATCGGAAACACCATATATTTT
cdr3_aa: CASSPEEPIGNTIYF

j_call: TRBJ1-3
v_call: TRBV5-1
d_call: -
clone_size: -
cdr3_nt: TGCGCCAGCAGCCTGGACGGGGGATCTGGAAACACCATATATTTT
cdr3_aa: CASSLDGGSGNTIYF

j_call: TRBJ2-3
v_call: TRBV5-1
d_call: TRBD1
clone_size: once
cdr3_nt: TGCGCCAGCAGCACCACCTCGACAGGGGGGATTGATACGCAGTATTTT
cdr3_aa: CASSTTSTGGIDTQYF

j_call: TRBJ2-4
v_call: TRBV7-2
d_call: -
clone_size: -
cdr3_nt: TGTGCCAGCAGCTTACAGGGTGACCTAAGCATTCAGTACTTC
cdr3_aa: CASSLQGDLSIQYF

j_call: TRBJ1-2
v_call: TRBV6-1
d_call: -
clone_size: -
cdr3_nt: TGTGCCATGTCGATGGGCGTTGGTAACTATGGCTACACCTTC
cdr3_aa: CAMSMGVGNYGYTF

j_call: TRBJ2-3
v_call: TRBV28
d_call: TRBD1
clone_size: -
cdr3_nt: TGTGCCAGCAGTCCCGGGACAGGGGGACCCTCTAGCACAGATACGCAGTATTTT
cdr3_aa: CASSPGTGGPSSTDTQYF

j_call: TRBJ2-5
v_call: TRBV18
d_call: TRBD2
clone_size: -
cdr3_nt: TGTGCCAGCTCACCACCGGGACTAGATCAAGAGACCCAGTACTTC
cdr3_aa: CASSPPGLDQETQYF

j_call: TRBJ1-2
v_call: TRBV4-3
d_call: -
clone_size: -
cdr3_nt: TGCGCCAGCAGCTTAGGAGGGTATGGCTACACCTTC
cdr3_aa: CASSLGGYGYTF

j_call: TRBJ2-2
v_call: TRBV6-5
d_call: TRBD2
clone_size: many
cdr3_nt: TGTGCCACTGGGACCGGGAGGCTCGGGGAGCTGTTTTTT
cdr3_aa: CATGTGRLGELFF

j_call: TRBJ1-4
v_call: TRBV28
d_call: -
clone_size: -
cdr3_nt: TGTGCCAGCAGGGAGCAGGGTGGTAATGAAAAACTGTTTTTT
cdr3_aa: CASREQGGNEKLFF

j_call: TRBJ1-1
v_call: TRBV23-1
d_call: TRBD1
clone_size: -
cdr3_nt: TGCGCCAGCAGTCTTGACAGGGGGACTGAAGCTTTCTTT
cdr3_aa: CASSLDRGTEAFF

j_call: TRBJ1-2
v_call: TRBV10-3
d_call: -
clone_size: -
cdr3_nt: TGTGCCATCAGGGATTTCTTACAGGACAACTATGGCTACACCTTC
cdr3_aa: CAIRDFLQDNYGYTF

j_call: TRBJ2-3
v_call: TRBV29-1
d_call: TRBD1
clone_size: -
cdr3_nt: TGCAGCGTTGGGGGACAGGACACAGATACGCAGTATTTT
cdr3_aa: CSVGGQDTDTQYF

j_call: TRBJ1-5
v_call: TRBV4-3
d_call: -
clone_size: -
cdr3_nt: TGCGCCAGCAGCCAAGGCAGGGGTGGCAATCAGCCCCAGCATTTT
cdr3_aa: CASSQGRGGNQPQHF

j_call: TRBJ2-1
v_call: TRBV7-9
d_call: TRBD2
clone_size: -
cdr3_nt: TGTTCCAGCATCGGACCACTAGCGGACTTCTACAATGAGCAGTTCTTC
cdr3_aa: CSSIGPLADFYNEQFF

j_call: TRBJ2-3
v_call: TRBV7-2
d_call: -
clone_size: -
cdr3_nt: TGTGCCAGCAAGAGGGCCCTTAGCACAGATACGCAGTATTTT
cdr3_aa: CASKRALSTDTQYF

j_call: TRBJ1-1
v_call: TRBV7-6
d_call: -
clone_size: -
cdr3_nt: TGTGCCAGCAGCCCGGGGAAGAACACTGAAGCTTTCTTT
cdr3_aa: CASSPGKNTEAFF

j_call: TRBJ2-3
v_call: TRBV30
d_call: TRBD2
clone_size: once
cdr3_nt: TGTGCCTGGACGACGAGCGGGAATACGCAGTATTTT
cdr3_aa: CAWTTSGNTQYF

j_call: TRBJ1-2
v_call: TRBV5-1
d_call: TRBD1
clone_size: -
cdr3_nt: TGCGCCAGCAGCTCGCAGGGGGCAGCTGGTGGCTACACCTTC
cdr3_aa: CASSSQGAAGGYTF

j_call: TRBJ1-6
v_call: TRBV6-5
d_call: TRBD1
clone_size: -
cdr3_nt: TGTGCCAGCCGGGACAGTATCTATAATTCACCCCTCCACTTT
cdr3_aa: CASRDSIYNSPLHF

j_call: TRBJ1-1
v_call: TRBV18
d_call: -
clone_size: -
cdr3_nt: TGTGCCAGCTCCACGCGGGGGCGGACTGAAGCTTTCTTT
cdr3_aa: CASSTRGRTEAFF

j_call: TRBJ2-6
v_call: TRBV6-5
d_call: -
clone_size: few
cdr3_nt: TGTGCCAGCGGACCACAGGGAACTGGGGCCAACGTCCTGACTTTC
cdr3_aa: CASGPQGTGANVLTF

j_call: TRBJ2-5
v_call: TRBV7-2
d_call: -
clone_size: -
cdr3_nt: TGTGCCAGCAGCTTTTCGAGCCGGGAAGCGACCCAGTACTTC
cdr3_aa: CASSFSSREATQYF

j_call: TRBJ2-2
v_call: TRBV11-2
d_call: TRBD1
clone_size: few
cdr3_nt: TGTGCCAGCAGCCAATATCAGGGGGCCACCGGGGAGCTGTTTTTT
cdr3_aa: CASSQYQGATGELFF

j_call: TRBJ2-6
v_call: TRBV5-1
d_call: TRBD1
clone_size: -
cdr3_nt: TGCGCCAGCAGCTGGACAGGGGACTCTGGGGCCAACGTCCTGACTTTC
cdr3_aa: CASSWTGDSGANVLTF

j_call: TRBJ2-5
v_call: TRBV4-1
d_call: -
clone_size: -
cdr3_nt: TGCGCCAGCAGCCCATCCCCGGGGTCGTACCAAGAGACCCAGTACTTC
cdr3_aa: CASSPSPGSYQETQYF

j_call: TRBJ2-5
v_call: TRBV13
d_call: -
clone_size: -
cdr3_nt: TGTGCCAGCAGCTTAGGAGGGGGGGGCGAGACCCAGTACTTC
cdr3_aa: CASSLGGGGETQYF

j_call: TRBJ2-4
v_call: TRBV9
d_call: TRBD1
clone_size: -
cdr3_nt: TGTGCCAGCAGCGTCGGGACAGAAAACATTCAGTACTTC
cdr3_aa: CASSVGTENIQYF

j_call: TRBJ2-3
v_call: TRBV7-9
d_call: -
clone_size: -
cdr3_nt: TGTGCCAGCAGTTTGTCGGGGCAGGGGACAGATACGCAGTATTTT
cdr3_aa: CASSLSGQGTDTQYF

j_call: TRBJ1-3
v_call: TRBV7-2
d_call: -
clone_size: once
cdr3_nt: TGTGCCAGCAGCCCCTCGGTGGTTAACTCTGGAAACACCATATATTTT
cdr3_aa: CASSPSVVNSGNTIYF

j_call: TRBJ1-3
v_call: TRBV10-2
d_call: TRBD1
clone_size: -
cdr3_nt: TGCGCCAGCGGAGACAGGGCGGAGAGAAACACCATATATTTT
cdr3_aa: CASGDRAERNTIYF

j_call: TRBJ2-1
v_call: TRBV19
d_call: TRBD1
clone_size: few
cdr3_nt: TGTGCCAGTATCGGGGACAGGCACAATGAGCAGTTCTTC
cdr3_aa: CASIGDRHNEQFF

j_call: TRBJ2-6
v_call: TRBV5-1
d_call: TRBD2
clone_size: once
cdr3_nt: TGCGCCAGCAGCTTGGTAGCGGGGGTCGGGGCCAACGTCCTGACTTTC
cdr3_aa: CASSLVAGVGANVLTF

j_call: TRBJ2-7
v_call: TRBV7-9
d_call: TRBD1
clone_size: -
cdr3_nt: TGTGCCAGCAGCTGGGACAGGGGGCGCCACGAGCAGTACTTC
cdr3_aa: CASSWDRGRHEQYF

j_call: TRBJ2-3
v_call: TRBV6-1
d_call: TRBD2
clone_size: few
cdr3_nt: TGTGCCAGCAGTGTTGGACTAGCGGGGGGAACTAGCACAGATACGCAGTATTTT
cdr3_aa: CASSVGLAGGTSTDTQYF

j_call: TRBJ2-7
v_call: TRBV14
d_call: TRBD2
clone_size: -
cdr3_nt: TGTGCCAGCAGCCAAGGGCTAGCGGGATCCGAGCAGTACTTC
cdr3_aa: CASSQGLAGSEQYF

j_call: TRBJ2-7
v_call: TRBV10-1
d_call: TRBD1
clone_size: -
cdr3_nt: TGCGCCAGCAGCCCCGGGACAGGGGTCTACGAGCAGTACTTC
cdr3_aa: CASSPGTGVYEQYF

j_call: TRBJ2-7
v_call: TRBV5-5
d_call: -
clone_size: -
cdr3_nt: TGTGCCAGCAGCTCTGAGAGGGTTAGCTACGAGCAGTACTTC
cdr3_aa: CASSSERVSYEQYF

j_call: TRBJ2-7
v_call: TRBV7-2
d_call: TRBD2
clone_size: -
cdr3_nt: TGTGCCAGCAGCTTAGCTGGCGGGAGGGCTTACGAGCAGTACTTC
cdr3_aa: CASSLAGGRAYEQYF

j_call: TRBJ2-5
v_call: TRBV27
d_call: -
clone_size: once
cdr3_nt: TGTGCCAGCAGTCGACAGTTGTCAGAGACCCAGTACTTC
cdr3_aa: CASSRQLSETQYF

j_call: TRBJ1-1
v_call: TRBV6-1
d_call: TRBD1
clone_size: few
cdr3_nt: TGTGCCAGCAGTGAACAGGGGGTTTCGAACACTGAAGCTTTCTTT
cdr3_aa: CASSEQGVSNTEAFF

j_call: TRBJ2-5
v_call: TRBV7-6
d_call: -
clone_size: -
cdr3_nt: TGTGCCAGCAGCGAGTACGATCGGGGAGACCAGTACTTC
cdr3_aa: CASSEYDRGDQYF

j_call: TRBJ2-7
v_call: TRBV15
d_call: TRBD1
clone_size: few
cdr3_nt: TGTGCCACCAGCAAATCCGGGACAGGGTCCTACGAGCAGTACTTC
cdr3_aa: CATSKSGTGSYEQYF

j_call: TRBJ2-7
v_call: TRBV4-1
d_call: -
clone_size: few
cdr3_nt: TGCGCCAGCAGCCAAGAAACCCAAAGGGGTGAAGGCTACGAGCAGTACTTC
cdr3_aa: CASSQETQRGEGYEQYF

j_call: TRBJ1-2
v_call: TRBV5-4
d_call: -
clone_size: -
cdr3_nt: TGTGCCAGCAGCTTGCGCAGACAGATAAACTATGGCTACACCTTC
cdr3_aa: CASSLRRQINYGYTF

j_call: TRBJ1-1
v_call: TRBV30
d_call: TRBD1
clone_size: few
cdr3_nt: TGTGCCTGGAGAAACAGGGGAGGCACTGAAGCTTTCTTT
cdr3_aa: CAWRNRGGTEAFF

j_call: TRBJ1-5
v_call: TRBV28
d_call: -
clone_size: few
cdr3_nt: TGTGCCAGCAGTTCATACATTAACAATCAGCCCCAGCATTTT
cdr3_aa: CASSSYINNQPQHF